The clone carrying this TCR beta chain was found a few times. These data come from a study of blood T cell repertoires in COVID-19. Study as a whole: COVID-19 samples, acute and convalescent, were from the United States, Italy and Spain. The analysed material was cDNA or gDNA that came from T cells, B-cell-depleted T cells, or PBMCs.

TCRdb keeps only in-frame clones here, not all; method: immunoSEQ multiplex PCR. The sample lists about 370,000 clones, 85% to 90% occurring once. Participant ages covered about 18 to 95 years across about 22 US areas. Cohort 3 donors counted as recovered after two negative PCRs, clearance, or resolved symptoms. This receptor was identified in a man between 18 and 29 years old who had recovered from COVID-19. The sequenced sample consisted of PBMCs or T cells enriched from blood (not recorded which).

The CDR3 DNA follows: TGTGCCAGCAGTCGTCGGACTGTAGGGGGTCAGCCCCAGCATTTT. Translation: CASSRRTVGGQPQHF. The chain couples TRBV6-6 to TRBJ1-5, with a possible D match to TRBD1 (6 bases). The germline CDR1 and CDR2 sequences are MNHNY and SVGAGI (reference sequence). V gave up 5 bases and J gave up 6 bases, with 17 bases separating them. CDR3 length: 15 amino acids.